This TCR beta chain was observed in a study of low-dose radiotherapy and immunotherapy resistance in tumors. About the research overall: Doses of 0.5 Gy per fraction every 2 weeks, totaling 6.5 Gy, went to Cohort 1. 1 Gy per fraction was delivered to Cohort 2 every two weeks, for 13 Gy total over 26 weeks.

Germline-derived CDR1 and CDR2 are MNHEY and SVGEGT. This CDR3 is built from 16 residues. V lost 0 bases to trimming and J lost 1 base, with 10 bases between them. First-strand cDNA relied on TRAV- and TRBV-specific primers spanning alpha and beta chains. The authors ran about 18 PCR cycles to amplify TCRs with a constant-region primer and V-primer adapter. Isolated mRNA underwent amplification by in vitro transcription. TCRdb reprocessed the reads via MiXCR and lists one record per CDR3 protein. The data show around 80,000 distinct CDR3 sequences, with approximately 17% seen just once and under 7.5% held by the top ten. Time point described: before trial treatment. The study gave donors nivolumab, ipilimumab, aspirin, low-dose cyclophosphamide and low-dose radiotherapy.

Sequenced material: PBMCs, taken before treatment. The chain combines TRBV6-2 or TRBV6-3 with TRBJ2-1; D unclear. This sequence was found in a male donor with prostate cancer. This CDR3 reads CASSYSRHSSYNEQFF. The CDR3 nucleotides are TGTGCCAGCAGTTACTCACGTCATAGTTCCTACAATGAGCAGTTCTTC.